This T cell receptor beta chain was documented in a study of cytomegalovirus exposure and HLA in healthy donors. Findings and limits, study-wide: Rarity held for most TCR sequences, but there were some public TCRs that occurred in many donors. Among CMV-associated TCR beta chains, most appeared HLA-restricted in a later analysis. The study recorded 164 TCR beta chains that were cytomegalovirus-associated.

With 60 Vbeta and 13 Jbeta primers, the PCR was carried out. Measured with immunoSEQ multiplex PCR; TCRdb has only the in-frame clones, and not every one. The data hold about 160,000 clones, with approximately 78% observed a single time. This CDR3 is built from 13 residues. Trimming removed 6 bases from V and 6 bases from J; junction bases left unmatched: 8. Germline V gives CDR1 SNHLY, CDR2 FYNNEI. Donors counted as nominally healthy when sampled, yet unrecorded immune exposures were likely. About this clone itself: Antigen: not known.

The source material was PBMCs. This sequence was found in a woman in her thirties or forties in good health and CMV-seronegative. The rearrangement links TRBV2 to TRBJ2-7; 7 nucleotides match TRBD2. In DNA, the CDR3 is TGTGCCAGCAGGGTTCCGGGGGGTGGCGAGCAGTACTTC. It specifies CASRVPGGGEQYF.